This TCR beta chain was recovered during a study of CD8 T cells in Susac syndrome. Random-hexamer reverse transcription was applied to about 0.5 to 1 ug RNA. Each CDR3 protein gets one entry after TCRdb re-called the immunoSEQ multiplex PCR reads with MiXCR. The sample has 69,000 or so distinct CDR3 sequences; approximately 94% are singletons. Each multiple sclerosis control was a treatment-naive patient with relapsing-remitting disease that was either stable or active. V dropped 3 bases and J dropped 6; count of bases not matched to a gene: 7. This CDR3 is built from 14 residues. Germline V lookup: CDR1 DFQATT, CDR2 SNEGSKA (reference sequence).

The TCR was taken from a human donor with multiple sclerosis. The material sequenced was CD8+ T cells from PBMCs. The chain recombines TRBV20-1 with TRBJ2-3, with 9 positions matching TRBD1. The CDR3 reads CSASSGTGPDTQYF. Here the CDR3 DNA reads TGCAGTGCTAGCTCCGGGACAGGGCCCGATACGCAGTATTTT.